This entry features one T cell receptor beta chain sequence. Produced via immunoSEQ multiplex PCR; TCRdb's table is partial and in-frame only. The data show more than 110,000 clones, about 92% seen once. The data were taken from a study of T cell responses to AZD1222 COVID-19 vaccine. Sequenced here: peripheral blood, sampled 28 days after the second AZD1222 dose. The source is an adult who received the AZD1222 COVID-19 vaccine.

DNA of the CDR3: TGTGCCATTCGAGGACAGGCCAGCAATGAGCAGTTCTTC. The encoded protein is CAIRGQASNEQFF. The V call is TRBV10-3, the J call TRBJ2-1; 7 nucleotides agree with TRBD1. J was trimmed by 6 bases and V by 9 bases; bases with no gene match: 8. Germline values: CDR1 ENHRY, CDR2 SYGVKD. This CDR3 is built from 13 residues.